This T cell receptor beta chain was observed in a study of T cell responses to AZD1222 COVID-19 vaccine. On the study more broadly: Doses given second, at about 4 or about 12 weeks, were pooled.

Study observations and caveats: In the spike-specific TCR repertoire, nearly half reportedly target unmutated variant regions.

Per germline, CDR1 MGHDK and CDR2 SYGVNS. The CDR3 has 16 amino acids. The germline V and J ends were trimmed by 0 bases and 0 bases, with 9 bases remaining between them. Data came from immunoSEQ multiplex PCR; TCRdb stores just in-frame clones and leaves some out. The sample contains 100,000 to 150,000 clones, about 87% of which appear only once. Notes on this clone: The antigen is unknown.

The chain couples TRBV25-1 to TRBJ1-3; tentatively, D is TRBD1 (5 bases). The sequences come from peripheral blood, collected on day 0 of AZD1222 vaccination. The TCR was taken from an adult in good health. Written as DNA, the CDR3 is TGTGCCAGCAGTGAATATGTCGGACACTCTGGAAACACCATATATTTT. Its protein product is CASSEYVGHSGNTIYF.